These 8 T cell receptor beta chains were sequenced from one sample in a study of a mutant IDH1 vaccine in newly diagnosed glioma. The method was immunoSEQ multiplex PCR; TCRdb's version includes in-frame clones alone and lacks a portion of them. Of tens of thousands of clones listed, more than 70% were seen once; the top ten hold approximately 4.5%. The time point was: baseline, week 1 (first vaccination visit). The treatment was: pre-vaccination baseline after standard-of-care therapy. This specimen was peripheral blood mononuclear cells (PBMCs), taken from a glioma patient treated with radiotherapy, temozolomide or both. The receptor source for this set is a young woman with glioma. Some clones in this sample may be carry-over from other donors' samples.

The chain joins TRBV13 to TRBJ2-7; no firm D call. V lost 2 bases to trimming and J lost 5 bases, with 7 bases between them. CDR3 length equals 12 residues. Germline V gene sequence: CDR1 PRHDT, CDR2 FYEKMQ (reference sequence). The DNA of the CDR3 is TGTGCCAGCAGCTTAAATAGGAACGAGCAGTACTTC. Protein sequence: CASSLNRNEQYF.

The V gene is TRBV4-1, the J gene TRBJ1-5; D perhaps matches TRBD1 (5 bases). The germline V gene encodes CDR1 MGHRA and CDR2 YSYEKL. The CDR3 sequence is 17 residues long. V dropped 0 bases and J dropped 4 bases, with 16 bases sitting between them. The CDR3 region is CASSQDPGGRGNQPQHF. Here the CDR3 DNA reads TGCGCCAGCAGCCAAGACCCCGGGGGAAGGGGAAATCAGCCCCAGCATTTT.

This clone was recorded only once. The V call is TRBV10-1, the J call TRBJ1-1; TRBD1 might be the D (6 bases). The length of the CDR3 is 14 residues. Trimming removed 6 bases at V and 0 bases at J, with 11 bases between. The germline CDR1 and CDR2 sequences are WNHNN and SYGVQD (reference sequence). CDR3 residues: CASRGTKLNTEAFF. The CDR3 nucleotides read TGCGCCAGCAGGGGGACAAAGCTGAACACTGAAGCTTTCTTT.

The V gene is TRBV6-5, the J gene TRBJ1-5; D remains unclear. Germline loops: CDR1 MNHEY, CDR2 SVGAGI. V was pared by 7 bases and J by 1 base, with 14 bases between. The CDR3 totals 15 residues. CDR3 loop: CASTPRGGSNQPQHF. The CDR3 coding sequence is TGTGCCAGCACCCCCCGCGGAGGGAGCAATCAGCCCCAGCATTTT.

This clone was counted between two and nine times. Germline is not matched at one junction end, which may reflect a read error. V gene TRBV7-9 combines with J gene TRBJ1-1; maybe TRBD1 (6 bases). The CDR3 is made up of 13 amino acids. Germline CDR1 and CDR2: SEHNR and FQNEAQ (reference sequence). In DNA, the CDR3 is TGTGCCAGCAACTTAGGGGGGTGGACTGAAGCTTTCTTT. Protein: CASNLGGWTEAFF.

This rearrangement joins TRBV5-1 to TRBJ1-1; D uncertain. Deletions cut 0 bases from V and 6 bases from J, with 15 bases between. The length of the CDR3 is 15 residues. Germline CDR1 is SGHRS and CDR2 is YFSETQ. The CDR3 reads CASSLEGKVAPEAFF. The CDR3 DNA reads TGCGCCAGCAGCTTGGAGGGAAAGGTCGCCCCTGAAGCTTTCTTT.

This chain connects TRBV5-1 to TRBJ2-1; TRBD2 aligns across 13 bases. V was clipped by 1 base and J by 10 bases; unmatched bases: 5. The CDR3 spans 15 residues. Germline-derived CDR1 and CDR2 are SGHRS and YFSETQ. Here the CDR3 reads CASSLPGLAGKEQFF. In DNA form, the CDR3 reads TGCGCCAGCAGCTTGCCGGGACTAGCGGGAAAGGAGCAGTTCTTC. The whole variable domain, filled in from reference TRBV5-1 and TRBJ2-1, reads KAGVTQTPRYLIKTRGQQVTLSCSPISGHRSVSWYQQTPGQGLQFLFEYFSETQRNKGNFPGRFSGRQFSNSRSEMNVSTLELGDSALYLCASSLPGLAGKEQFFGPGTRLTVL.

This clone appeared once. The chain joins TRBV4-3 to TRBJ1-2; D is ambiguous. Germline CDR1 and CDR2: LGHNA and YSLEER. Deletions cut 0 bases from V and 1 base from J, with 9 bases between. The CDR3 runs to 15 residues. This chain's CDR3 is CASSQEQSLNYGYTF. CDR3 coding DNA: TGCGCCAGCAGCCAAGAACAGTCCCTTAACTATGGCTACACCTTC.